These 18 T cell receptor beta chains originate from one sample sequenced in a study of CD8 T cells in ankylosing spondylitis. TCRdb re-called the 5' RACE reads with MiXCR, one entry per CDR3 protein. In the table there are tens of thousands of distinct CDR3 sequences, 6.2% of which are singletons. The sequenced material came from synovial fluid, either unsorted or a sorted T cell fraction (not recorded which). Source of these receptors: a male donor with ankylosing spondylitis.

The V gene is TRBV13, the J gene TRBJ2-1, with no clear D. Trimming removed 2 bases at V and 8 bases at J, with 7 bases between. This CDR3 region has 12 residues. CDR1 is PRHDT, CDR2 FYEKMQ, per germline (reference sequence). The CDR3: CASSLLFHEQFF. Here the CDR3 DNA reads TGTGCCAGCAGCTTACTCTTCCATGAGCAGTTCTTC.

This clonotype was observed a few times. The CDR3 region is CASSLDNRGTDTQYF. Written as DNA, the CDR3 is TGTGCCAGCAGTTTGGACAATCGGGGCACAGATACGCAGTATTTT. This chain connects TRBV27 to TRBJ2-3; tentative D call: TRBD1 (5 bases). This CDR3 comprises 15 residues. Germline values: CDR1 MNHEY, CDR2 SMNVEV (reference sequence). V was shortened by 3 bases and J by 1 base, with 11 bases between the two germline ends.

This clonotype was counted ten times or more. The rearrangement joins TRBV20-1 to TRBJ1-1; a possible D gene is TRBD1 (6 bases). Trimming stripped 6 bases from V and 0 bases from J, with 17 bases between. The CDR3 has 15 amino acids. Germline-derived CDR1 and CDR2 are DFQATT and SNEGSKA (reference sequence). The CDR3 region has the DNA TGCAGTGCCCTGAGACCCCCAGGGGTGAACACTGAAGCTTTCTTT. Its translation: CSALRPPGVNTEAFF.

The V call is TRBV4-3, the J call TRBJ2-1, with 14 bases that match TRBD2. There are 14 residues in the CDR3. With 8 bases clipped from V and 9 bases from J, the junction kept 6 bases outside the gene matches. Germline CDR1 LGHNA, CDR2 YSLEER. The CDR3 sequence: CASGGLAGVSEQFF. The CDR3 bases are TGCGCCAGCGGGGGACTAGCGGGAGTAAGTGAGCAGTTCTTC.

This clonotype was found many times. This chain's CDR3 is CASRTQGRANTGELFF. In DNA, the CDR3 is TGTGCCAGCAGGACACAGGGACGGGCGAACACCGGGGAGCTGTTTTTT. This rearrangement joins TRBV28 to TRBJ2-2, with a weak D call TRBD1 (6 bases). CDR3 length: 16 amino acids. The germline gives CDR1 MDHEN, CDR2 SYDVKM. With 6 bases removed from V and 0 bases from J, the gap between germline ends came to 14 bases.

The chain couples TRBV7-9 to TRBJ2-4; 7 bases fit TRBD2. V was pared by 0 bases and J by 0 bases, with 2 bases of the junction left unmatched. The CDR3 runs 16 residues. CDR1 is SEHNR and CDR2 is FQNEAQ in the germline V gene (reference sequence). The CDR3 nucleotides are TGTGCCAGCAGCTTAGCGCGGGAGCTAGCCAAAAACATTCAGTACTTC. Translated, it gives CASSLARELAKNIQYF.

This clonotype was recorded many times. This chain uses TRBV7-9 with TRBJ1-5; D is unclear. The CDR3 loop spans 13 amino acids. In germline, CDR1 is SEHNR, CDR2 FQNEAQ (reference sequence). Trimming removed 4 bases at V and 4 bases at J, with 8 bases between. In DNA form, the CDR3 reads TGTGCCAGCAGCTCTAACGCTAATCAGCCCCAGCATTTT. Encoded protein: CASSSNANQPQHF. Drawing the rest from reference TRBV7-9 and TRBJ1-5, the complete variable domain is DTGVSQNPRHKITKRGQNVTFRCDPISEHNRLYWYRQTLGQGPEFLTYFQNEAQLEKSRLLSDRFSAERPKGSFSTLEIQRTEQGDSAMYLCASSSNANQPQHFGDGTRLSIL.

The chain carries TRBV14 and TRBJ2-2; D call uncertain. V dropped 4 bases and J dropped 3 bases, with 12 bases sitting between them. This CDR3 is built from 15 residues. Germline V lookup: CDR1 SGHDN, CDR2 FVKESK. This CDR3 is CASSPRRVDTGELFF. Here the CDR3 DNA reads TGTGCCAGCAGCCCGCGTAGGGTGGACACCGGGGAGCTGTTTTTT.

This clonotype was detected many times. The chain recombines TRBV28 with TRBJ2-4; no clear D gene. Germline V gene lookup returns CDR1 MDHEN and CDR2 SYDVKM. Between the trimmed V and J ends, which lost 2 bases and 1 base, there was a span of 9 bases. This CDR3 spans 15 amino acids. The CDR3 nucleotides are TGTGCCAGCAGTTTAACCGGTGAGGCCAAAAACATTCAGTACTTC. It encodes CASSLTGEAKNIQYF.

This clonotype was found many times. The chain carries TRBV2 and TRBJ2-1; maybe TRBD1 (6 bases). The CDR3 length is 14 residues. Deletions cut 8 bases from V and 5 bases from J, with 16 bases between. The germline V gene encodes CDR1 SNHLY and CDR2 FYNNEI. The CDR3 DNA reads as TGTGCCAGCCTTATACGGGACACCGACAATGAGCAGTTCTTC. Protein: CASLIRDTDNEQFF.

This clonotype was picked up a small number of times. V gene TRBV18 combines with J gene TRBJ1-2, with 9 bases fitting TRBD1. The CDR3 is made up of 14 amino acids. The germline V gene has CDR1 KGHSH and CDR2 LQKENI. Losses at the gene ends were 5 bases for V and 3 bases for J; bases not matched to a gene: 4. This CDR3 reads CASSLQGADYGYTF. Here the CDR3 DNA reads TGTGCCAGCTCATTACAGGGGGCCGACTATGGCTACACCTTC.

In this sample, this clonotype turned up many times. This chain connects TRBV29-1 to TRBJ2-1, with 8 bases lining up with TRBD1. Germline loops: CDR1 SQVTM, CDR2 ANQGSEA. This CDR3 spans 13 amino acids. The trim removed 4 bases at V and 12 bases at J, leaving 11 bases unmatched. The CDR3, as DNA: TGCAGCGTTGTGAGCAGGGGGCTCCTCCGGCAGTTCTTC. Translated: CSVVSRGLLRQFF.

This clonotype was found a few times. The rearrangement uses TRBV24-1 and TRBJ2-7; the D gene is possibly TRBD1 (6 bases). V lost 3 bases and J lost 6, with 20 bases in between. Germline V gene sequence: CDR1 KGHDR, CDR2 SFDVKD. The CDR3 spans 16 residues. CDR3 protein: CATSDRRTAKTGEQYF. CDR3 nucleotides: TGTGCCACCAGTGATCGGAGGACAGCAAAGACGGGCGAGCAGTACTTC.

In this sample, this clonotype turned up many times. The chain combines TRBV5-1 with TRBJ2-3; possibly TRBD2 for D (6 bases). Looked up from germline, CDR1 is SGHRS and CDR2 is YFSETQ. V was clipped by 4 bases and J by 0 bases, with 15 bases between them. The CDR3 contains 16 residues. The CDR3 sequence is CASSGGSRVSTDTQYF. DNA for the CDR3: TGCGCCAGCAGCGGGGGGTCGCGGGTGAGCACAGATACGCAGTATTTT.

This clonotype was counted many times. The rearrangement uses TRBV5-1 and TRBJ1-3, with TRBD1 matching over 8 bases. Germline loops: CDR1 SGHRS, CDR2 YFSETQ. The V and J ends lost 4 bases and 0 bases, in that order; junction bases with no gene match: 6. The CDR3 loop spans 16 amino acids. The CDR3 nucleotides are TGCGCCAGCAGCGTTACAGGGGGAAGCTCTGGAAACACCATATATTTT. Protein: CASSVTGGSSGNTIYF. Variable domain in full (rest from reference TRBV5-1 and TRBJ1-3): KAGVTQTPRYLIKTRGQQVTLSCSPISGHRSVSWYQQTPGQGLQFLFEYFSETQRNKGNFPGRFSGRQFSNSRSEMNVSTLELGDSALYLCASSVTGGSSGNTIYFGEGSWLTVV.

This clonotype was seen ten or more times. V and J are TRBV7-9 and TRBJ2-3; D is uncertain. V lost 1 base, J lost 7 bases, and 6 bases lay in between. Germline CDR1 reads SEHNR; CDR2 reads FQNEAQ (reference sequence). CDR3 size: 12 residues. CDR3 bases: TGTGCCAGCAGCTTAGTTCCATATACGCAGTATTTT. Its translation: CASSLVPYTQYF.

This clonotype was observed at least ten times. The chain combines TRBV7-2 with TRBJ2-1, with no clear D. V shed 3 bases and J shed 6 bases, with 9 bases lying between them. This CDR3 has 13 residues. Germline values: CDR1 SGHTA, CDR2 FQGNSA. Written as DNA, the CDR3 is TGTGCCAGCAGCTTCGGCTATCTCAATGAGCAGTTCTTC. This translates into CASSFGYLNEQFF.

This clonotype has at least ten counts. This CDR3 is CASSTGQGTDTQYF. The CDR3 bases are TGCGCCAGCAGCACGGGACAGGGGACAGATACGCAGTATTTT. The rearrangement joins TRBV4-1 to TRBJ2-3, with 10 bases aligning to TRBD1. Germline assignment: CDR1 MGHRA and CDR2 YSYEKL. Trimming took 5 bases from V and 3 from J; bases not matched to a gene: 2. The CDR3 contains 14 residues.